The source of this T cell receptor (beta chain) is a study of T cell responses to AZD1222 COVID-19 vaccine. About this clone: The antigen remains undetermined.

Study conclusions and caveats: Distributed over spike, vaccine-associated CD4 TCRs predominated at 160-218 and 743-854.

The CDR3 is 15 amino acids. Germline lookup yields CDR1 SNHLY and CDR2 FYNNEI. The V and J ends lost 8 bases and 3 bases respectively, with 20 bases between them. Produced via immunoSEQ multiplex PCR; TCRdb's table is partial and in-frame only. Of fewer than 200,000 clones in the sample, roughly 90% are singletons; the top ten hold 4% to 5.5%. The specimen comprised peripheral blood, sampled 28 days after the second AZD1222 dose. The V and J genes are TRBV2 and TRBJ2-7; the D gene is possibly TRBD1 (6 bases). The origin of this receptor is an adult who received the AZD1222 COVID-19 vaccine. The CDR3 DNA reads TGTGCCAGCGCACGAACTCCGGGACAAGTCTACGAGCAGTACTTC. It yields the protein CASARTPGQVYEQYF. Supplemented by reference TRBV2 and TRBJ2-7, the full variable domain reads EPEVTQTPSHQVTQMGQEVILRCVPISNHLYFYWYRQILGQKVEFLVSFYNNEISEKSEIFDDQFSVERPDGSNFTLKIRSTKLEDSAMYFCASARTPGQVYEQYFGPGTRLTVT.